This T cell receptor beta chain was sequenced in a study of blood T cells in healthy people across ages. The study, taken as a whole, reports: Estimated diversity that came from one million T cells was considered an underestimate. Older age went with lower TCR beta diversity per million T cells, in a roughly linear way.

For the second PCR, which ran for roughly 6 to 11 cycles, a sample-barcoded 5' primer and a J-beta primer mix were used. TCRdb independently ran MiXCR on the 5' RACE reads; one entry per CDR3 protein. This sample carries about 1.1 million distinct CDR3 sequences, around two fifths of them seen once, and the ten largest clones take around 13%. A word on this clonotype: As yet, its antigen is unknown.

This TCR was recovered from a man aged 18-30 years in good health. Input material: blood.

The CDR3 reads CASSPIRTGSTEAFF. The CDR3 bases are TGTGCCAGCAGCCCTATCCGGACAGGGAGCACTGAAGCTTTCTTT. The chain has TRBV7-2 and TRBJ1-1; 8 positions match TRBD1. The CDR3 runs to 15 residues. Trimming at V came to 5 bases and at J to 4 bases, leaving 9 bases not matched to a gene. Germline values: CDR1 SGHTA, CDR2 FQGNSA.